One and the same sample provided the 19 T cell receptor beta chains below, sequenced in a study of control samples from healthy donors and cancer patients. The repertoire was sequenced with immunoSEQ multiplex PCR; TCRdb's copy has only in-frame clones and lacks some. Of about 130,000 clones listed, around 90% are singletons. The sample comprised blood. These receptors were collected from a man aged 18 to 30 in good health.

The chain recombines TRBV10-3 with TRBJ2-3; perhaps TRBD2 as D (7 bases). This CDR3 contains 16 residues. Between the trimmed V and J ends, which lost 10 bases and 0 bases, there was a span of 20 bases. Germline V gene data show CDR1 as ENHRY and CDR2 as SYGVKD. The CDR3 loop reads CATQLGGGRSTDTQYF. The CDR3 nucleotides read TGTGCCACGCAGCTTGGGGGGGGCAGGAGCACAGATACGCAGTATTTT.

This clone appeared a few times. For the CDR3, the DNA is TGTGCCAGCGAGAGCGGGGGGGCCCGGGAGCAGTTCTTC. This encodes CASESGGAREQFF. The V gene is TRBV5-6, the J gene TRBJ2-1, with 10 bases lining up with TRBD2. CDR1 is SGHDT and CDR2 is YYEEEE in the germline V gene. This CDR3 is built from 13 residues. V lost 7 bases to trimming and J lost 10 bases; unmatched junction nucleotides: 8.

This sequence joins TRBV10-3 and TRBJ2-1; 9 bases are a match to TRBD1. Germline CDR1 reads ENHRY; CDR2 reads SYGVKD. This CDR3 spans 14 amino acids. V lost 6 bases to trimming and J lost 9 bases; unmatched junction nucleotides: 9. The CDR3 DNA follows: TGTGCCATCAGACAGGGGGCGCAAGGCAGTGAGCAGTTCTTC. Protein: CAIRQGAQGSEQFF.

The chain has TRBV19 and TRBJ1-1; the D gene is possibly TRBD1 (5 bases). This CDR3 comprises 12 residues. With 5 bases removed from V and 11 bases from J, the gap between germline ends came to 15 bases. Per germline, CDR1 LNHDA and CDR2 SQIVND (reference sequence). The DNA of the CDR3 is TGTGCCAGTAGTGAGCAGGGACTAAGGGCTTTCTTT. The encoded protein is CASSEQGLRAFF. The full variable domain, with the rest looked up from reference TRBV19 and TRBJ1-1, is DGGITQSPKYLFRKEGQNVTLSCEQNLNHDAMYWYRQDPGQGLRLIYYSQIVNDFQKGDIAEGYSVSREKKESFPLTVTSAQKNPTAFYLCASSEQGLRAFFGQGTRLTVV.

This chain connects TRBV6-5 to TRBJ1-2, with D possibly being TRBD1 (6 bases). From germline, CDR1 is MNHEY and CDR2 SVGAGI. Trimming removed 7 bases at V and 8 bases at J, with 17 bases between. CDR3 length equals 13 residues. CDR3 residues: CASTNSGARGYTF. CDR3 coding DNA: TGTGCCAGCACAAACTCGGGGGCACGAGGCTACACCTTC.

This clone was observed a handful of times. The CDR3 sequence is CASSPRGTSFHEQYF. The CDR3, as DNA: TGTGCCAGCAGCCCCCGAGGGACTAGTTTCCACGAGCAGTACTTC. V usage is TRBV7-9 and J usage is TRBJ2-7; 8 bases are a match to TRBD2. Germline CDR1 is SEHNR and CDR2 is FQNEAQ (reference sequence). Losses at the gene ends were 5 bases for V and 5 bases for J; bases not matched to a gene: 11. The CDR3 has 15 amino acids. Looking up the rest from reference TRBV7-9 and TRBJ2-7 gives the full variable domain: DTGVSQNPRHKITKRGQNVTFRCDPISEHNRLYWYRQTLGQGPEFLTYFQNEAQLEKSRLLSDRFSAERPKGSFSTLEIQRTEQGDSAMYLCASSPRGTSFHEQYFGPGTRLTVT.

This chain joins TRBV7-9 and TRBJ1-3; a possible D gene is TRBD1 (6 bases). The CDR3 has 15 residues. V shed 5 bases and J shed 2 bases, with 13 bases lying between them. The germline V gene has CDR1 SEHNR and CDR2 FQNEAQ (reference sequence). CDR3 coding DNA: TGTGCCAGCAGCCCCCCGACAGGAGCTGGAAACACCATATATTTT. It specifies CASSPPTGAGNTIYF.

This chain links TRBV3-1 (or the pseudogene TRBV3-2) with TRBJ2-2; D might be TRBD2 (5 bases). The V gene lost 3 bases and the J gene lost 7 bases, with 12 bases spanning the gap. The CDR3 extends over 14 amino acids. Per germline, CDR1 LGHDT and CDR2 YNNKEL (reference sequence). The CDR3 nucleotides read TGTGCCAGCAGCCAGGGAGCTAGTGGCGGGGAGCTGTTTTTT. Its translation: CASSQGASGGELFF.

The CDR3 DNA follows: TGCGCCAGCAGCCAAGAGGGACTCAATGAAAAACTGTTTTTT. This encodes CASSQEGLNEKLFF. The rearrangement uses TRBV4-1 and TRBJ1-4, with D possibly TRBD1 on 5 matching bases. The CDR3 runs 14 residues. Germline assignment: CDR1 MGHRA and CDR2 YSYEKL. V gave up 0 bases and J gave up 5 bases, with 7 bases separating them.

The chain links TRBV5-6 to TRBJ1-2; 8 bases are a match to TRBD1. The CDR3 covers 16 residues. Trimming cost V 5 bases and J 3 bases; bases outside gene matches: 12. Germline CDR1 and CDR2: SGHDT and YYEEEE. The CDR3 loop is CASRPSQGAQDYGYTF. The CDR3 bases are TGTGCCAGCAGGCCTAGCCAGGGGGCGCAGGACTATGGCTACACCTTC.

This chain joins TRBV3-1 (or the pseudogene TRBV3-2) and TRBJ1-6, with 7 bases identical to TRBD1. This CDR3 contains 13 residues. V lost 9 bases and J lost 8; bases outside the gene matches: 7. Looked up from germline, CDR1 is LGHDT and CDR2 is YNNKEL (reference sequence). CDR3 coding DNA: TGTGCCAGTAAACAGGGGTGGGATTCACCCCTCCACTTT. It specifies CASKQGWDSPLHF.

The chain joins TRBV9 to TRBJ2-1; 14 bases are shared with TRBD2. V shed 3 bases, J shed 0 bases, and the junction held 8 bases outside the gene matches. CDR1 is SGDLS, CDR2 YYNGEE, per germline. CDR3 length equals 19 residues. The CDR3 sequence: CASSGTTSGGASSYNEQFF. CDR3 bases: TGTGCCAGCAGCGGCACGACTAGCGGGGGGGCCAGCTCCTACAATGAGCAGTTCTTC.

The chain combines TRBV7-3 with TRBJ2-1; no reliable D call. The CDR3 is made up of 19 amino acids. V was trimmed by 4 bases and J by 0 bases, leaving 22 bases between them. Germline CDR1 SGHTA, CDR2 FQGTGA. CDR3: CASSSAYRLYLGSYNEQFF. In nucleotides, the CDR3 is TGTGCCAGCAGCTCTGCATACCGACTTTACTTAGGCTCCTACAATGAGCAGTTCTTC.

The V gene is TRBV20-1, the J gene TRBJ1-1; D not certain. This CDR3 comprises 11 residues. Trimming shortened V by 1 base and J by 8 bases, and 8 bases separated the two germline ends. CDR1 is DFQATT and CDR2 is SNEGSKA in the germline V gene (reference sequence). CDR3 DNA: TGCAGTGCTAGAGCAACTAAGGAAGCTTTCTTT. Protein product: CSARATKEAFF.

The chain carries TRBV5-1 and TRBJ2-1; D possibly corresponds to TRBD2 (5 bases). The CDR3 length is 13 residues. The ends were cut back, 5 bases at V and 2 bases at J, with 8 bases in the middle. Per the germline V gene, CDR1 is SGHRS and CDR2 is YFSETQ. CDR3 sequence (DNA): TGCGCCAGCAGGAGGGCCGCCTACAATGAGCAGTTCTTC. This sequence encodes CASRRAAYNEQFF.

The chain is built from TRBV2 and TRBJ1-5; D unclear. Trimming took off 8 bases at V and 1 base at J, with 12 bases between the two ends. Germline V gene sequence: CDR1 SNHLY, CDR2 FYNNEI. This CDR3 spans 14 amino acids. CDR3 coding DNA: TGTGCCAGCGGGGAAGCTGGAAGCAATCAGCCCCAGCATTTT. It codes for CASGEAGSNQPQHF.

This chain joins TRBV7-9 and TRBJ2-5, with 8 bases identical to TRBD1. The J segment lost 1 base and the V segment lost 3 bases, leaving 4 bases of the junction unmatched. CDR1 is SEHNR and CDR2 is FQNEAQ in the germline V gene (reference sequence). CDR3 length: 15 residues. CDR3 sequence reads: CASSFWTGPQETQYF. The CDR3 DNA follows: TGTGCCAGCAGCTTTTGGACAGGGCCCCAAGAGACCCAGTACTTC.

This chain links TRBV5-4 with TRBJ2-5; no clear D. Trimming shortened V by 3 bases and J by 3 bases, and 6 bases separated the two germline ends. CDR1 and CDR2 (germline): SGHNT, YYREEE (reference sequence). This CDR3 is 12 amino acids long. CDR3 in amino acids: CASSSQKETQYF. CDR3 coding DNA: TGTGCCAGCAGCTCCCAAAAAGAGACCCAGTACTTC.

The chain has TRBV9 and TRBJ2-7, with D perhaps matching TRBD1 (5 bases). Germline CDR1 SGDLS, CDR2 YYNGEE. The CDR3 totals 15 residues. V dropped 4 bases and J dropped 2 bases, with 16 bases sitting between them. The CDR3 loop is CASSPSLGAPYEQYF. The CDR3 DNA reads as TGTGCCAGCAGCCCCTCTTTAGGGGCCCCCTACGAGCAGTACTTC.